Following are 30 T cell receptor beta chains from one sample sequenced in a study of post-analysis software for immune sequencing data (dated by TCRdb to the mid-2010s). Library preparation employed PCR. Instrument used: Illumina HiSeq 2500. To reduce PCR and sequencing biases, unique molecular identifiers were incorporated into the TCR beta cDNA libraries. TCRdb passed the public sequencing reads through fastp at Q25 and MiXCR, retaining productive beta sequences. Under each unique CDR3 protein, matching rows form one entry showing the most common genes and DNA. The sample table contains approximately 730,000 distinct CDR3 sequences; only one count was recorded for roughly 30% of them. Of the sample, around 0.56% is held by the ten largest clones. Paper-wide results and their limitations: Significantly higher frequencies in patients than in controls were found for roughly 5 TRBV segments, including TRBV5-6, TRBV5-1 and TRBV20-1.

These receptors have no known antigen. The sequencing input was blood. The receptors stem from a girl aged 5 to 17 with multiple sclerosis.

The chain employs TRBV20-1 and TRBJ2-5; 8 nucleotides agree with TRBD1. The CDR3 sequence is 13 residues long. Trimming cost V 5 bases and J 0 bases; bases outside gene matches: 2. Germline CDR1 reads DFQATT; CDR2 reads SNEGSKA (reference sequence). This CDR3 reads CSAEQGDQETQYF. The CDR3 region has the DNA TGCAGTGCTGAACAGGGGGACCAAGAGACCCAGTACTTC.

The J gene is TRBJ2-7, the V gene TRBV28; D might be TRBD1 (5 bases). The germline V and J ends were trimmed by 6 bases and 6 bases, with 12 bases remaining between them. The CDR3 consists of 12 residues. Germline CDR1 MDHEN, CDR2 SYDVKM. The CDR3 loop reads CASRLQDGEQYF. CDR3 bases: TGTGCCAGCAGGTTACAGGACGGCGAGCAGTACTTC.

This clonotype was observed a handful of times. The chain combines TRBV12-5 with TRBJ2-5; 9 bases line up with TRBD1. CDR1 and CDR2 (germline): LGHNT, FRNRAP. The J segment lost 0 bases and the V segment lost 3 bases, leaving 8 bases of the junction unmatched. The CDR3 loop spans 17 amino acids. CDR3 residues: CASGFSTGGPYQETQYF. The CDR3 nucleotides are TGTGCTAGTGGTTTTTCCACAGGGGGCCCGTACCAAGAGACCCAGTACTTC.

CDR3 loop: CASSKRVESEEQFF. In DNA, the CDR3 is TGTGCCAGCTCCAAGAGGGTGGAAAGTGAAGAGCAGTTCTTC. This chain uses TRBV7-9 with TRBJ2-1; D may be TRBD2 (5 bases). Germline lookup yields CDR1 SEHNR and CDR2 FQNEAQ (reference sequence). The length of the CDR3 is 14 residues. The germline V and J ends were trimmed by 8 bases and 10 bases, with 21 bases remaining between them.

Many counts were recorded for this clonotype. The genes are TRBV29-1 and TRBJ2-1, with D unclear. The CDR3 length is 14 residues. CDR1 SQVTM and CDR2 ANQGSEA come from the germline V gene. Trimming stripped 3 bases from V and 4 bases from J, with 13 bases between. CDR3 protein: CSVDPEAVYNEQFF. The CDR3 bases are TGCAGCGTTGACCCCGAGGCAGTATACAATGAGCAGTTCTTC.

On this clonotype: At one of its ends the junction is not consistent with the germline gene, which may arise from a read error. V and J are TRBV5-1 and TRBJ2-7; the D gene is possibly TRBD1 (5 bases). Germline lookup yields CDR1 SGHRS and CDR2 YFSETQ. The CDR3 is 14 amino acids. The CDR3 spells CTSSLASRAYEQYF. The CDR3 DNA follows: TGCACCAGCAGCTTGGCGAGCAGGGCCTACGAGCAGTACTTC. Combining the CDR3 with reference TRBV5-1 and TRBJ2-7 gives the whole variable domain KAGVTQTPRYLIKTRGQQVTLSCSPISGHRSVSWYQQTPGQGLQFLFEYFSETQRNKGNFPGRFSGRQFSNSRSEMNVSTLELGDSALYLCTSSLASRAYEQYFGPGTRLTVT.

The V and J genes are TRBV4-1 and TRBJ1-1, with D tentatively TRBD1 (6 bases). V was trimmed by 2 bases and J by 0 bases, leaving 16 bases between them. This CDR3 is built from 17 residues. The germline gives CDR1 MGHRA, CDR2 YSYEKL. This CDR3 reads CASSQRTGSTMNTEAFF. The CDR3, as DNA: TGCGCCAGCAGCCAAAGAACAGGGAGTACCATGAACACTGAAGCTTTCTTT.

This clonotype is a singleton in its sample. The chain couples TRBV20-1 to TRBJ2-7; D remains ambiguous. V lost 4 bases to trimming and J lost 3 bases, with 10 bases between them. This CDR3 has 12 amino acids. From germline, CDR1 is DFQATT and CDR2 SNEGSKA (reference sequence). The CDR3 DNA follows: TGCAGTGCTACCTCTATCGTCTACGAGCAGTACTTC. Protein sequence: CSATSIVYEQYF.

V usage is TRBV7-9 and J usage is TRBJ1-2; 8 positions match TRBD1. Trimming cost V 4 bases and J 8 bases; bases outside gene matches: 6. The CDR3 extends over 13 amino acids. Germline-derived CDR1 and CDR2 are SEHNR and FQNEAQ (reference sequence). The CDR3 reads CASSYFPGGGYTF. CDR3 nucleotide sequence: TGTGCCAGCAGCTACTTCCCAGGGGGCGGCTACACCTTC.

This clonotype appeared a few times. The chain couples TRBV29-1 to TRBJ2-5; 7 bases are a match to TRBD2. Trimming took 4 bases from V and 2 from J; bases not matched to a gene: 4. CDR3 length: 13 amino acids. Germline V lookup: CDR1 SQVTM, CDR2 ANQGSEA. The CDR3 loop is CSVVREGQETQYF. CDR3 nucleotides: TGCAGCGTTGTGAGGGAGGGTCAAGAGACCCAGTACTTC.

The genes are TRBV5-1 and TRBJ2-3; a possible D gene is TRBD1 (5 bases). Germline values: CDR1 SGHRS, CDR2 YFSETQ. Trimming took off 0 bases at V and 1 base at J, with 15 bases between the two ends. CDR3 length: 17 amino acids. The CDR3 coding sequence is TGCGCCAGCAGCTTGGTGAGCGACAGAACCCGCACAGATACGCAGTATTTT. It translates to CASSLVSDRTRTDTQYF.

This clonotype appeared a single time. V and J are TRBV11-2 and TRBJ2-4; 10 nucleotides line up with TRBD2. V shed 5 bases and J 13 bases; nucleotides not matched to a gene: 17. The CDR3 covers 16 residues. Germline-derived CDR1 and CDR2 are SGHAT and FQNNGV. The CDR3 protein is CASSHKAELAGGEQYF. Written as DNA, the CDR3 is TGTGCCAGCAGCCACAAGGCGGAATTAGCGGGAGGTGAGCAGTACTTC.

The CDR3 sequence is CASSLGQVLTF. As DNA, the CDR3 is TGTGCCAGCAGCTTAGGTCAGGTCCTGACTTTC. This rearrangement joins TRBV7-2 to TRBJ2-6; no clear D. Between the trimmed V and J ends, which lost 1 base and 13 bases, there was a span of 5 bases. Germline V CDR1 and CDR2: SGHTA, FQGNSA. CDR3 length: 11 residues. The whole variable domain, filled in from reference TRBV7-2 and TRBJ2-6, reads GAGVSQSPSNKVTEKGKDVELRCDPISGHTALYWYRQSLGQGLEFLIYFQGNSAPDKSGLPSDRFSAERTGGSVSTLTIQRTQQEDSAVYLCASSLGQVLTFGAGSRLTVL.

This clonotype showed up just a few times. This chain joins TRBV5-1 and TRBJ2-1; 12 nucleotides match TRBD2. V shed 2 bases, J shed 0 bases, and the junction held 3 bases outside the gene matches. Germline loops: CDR1 SGHRS, CDR2 YFSETQ. The CDR3 has 17 residues. This CDR3 is CASSLGLAGNSYNEQFF. DNA of the CDR3: TGCGCCAGCAGCTTAGGACTAGCGGGGAACTCCTACAATGAGCAGTTCTTC.

This clonotype came up a few times. The genes are TRBV29-1 and TRBJ1-2; tentatively, D is TRBD1 (5 bases). The CDR3 extends over 13 amino acids. Trimming shortened V by 4 bases and J by 6 bases, and 15 bases separated the two germline ends. The V gene's germline CDR1 is SQVTM and CDR2 ANQGSEA. CDR3 loop: CSVGGGRGHGYTF. The CDR3 DNA reads as TGCAGCGTTGGGGGGGGAAGAGGTCATGGCTACACCTTC.

This clonotype turned up a few times. V is TRBV29-1 and J is TRBJ1-1; 8 bases fit TRBD1. The CDR3 sequence is 14 residues long. Germline V lookup: CDR1 SQVTM, CDR2 ANQGSEA. V gave up 7 bases and J gave up 3 bases; unmatched junction bases: 10. As DNA, the CDR3 is TGCAGCGCCGTCTCAGGGGGCTCGGACACTGAAGCTTTCTTT. It translates to CSAVSGGSDTEAFF.

The rearrangement links TRBV20-1 to TRBJ2-7, with D possibly TRBD1 on 5 matching bases. The V gene lost 4 bases and the J gene lost 0 bases, with 7 bases spanning the gap. CDR3 length: 12 amino acids. The germline V gene encodes CDR1 DFQATT and CDR2 SNEGSKA (reference sequence). The CDR3, as DNA: TGCAGTGCTACAGGGATCTCCTACGAGCAGTACTTC. It is translated as CSATGISYEQYF.

This clonotype was detected ten times or more. J is TRBJ2-1 and V is TRBV6-5, with D possibly TRBD2 on 6 matching bases. Deletions cut 0 bases from V and 7 bases from J, with 13 bases between. Germline CDR1 is MNHEY and CDR2 is SVGAGI. The CDR3 is 15 residues long. The CDR3 region has the DNA TGTGCCAGCAGTTACTCGGCGGGATCCGGAAATGAGCAGTTCTTC. As protein: CASSYSAGSGNEQFF.

The gene calls are TRBV20-1 and TRBJ1-6; D might be TRBD1 (6 bases). There are 15 residues in the CDR3. V dropped 2 bases and J dropped 0 bases, with 8 bases sitting between them. CDR1 DFQATT and CDR2 SNEGSKA come from the germline V gene (reference sequence). The chain's CDR3 is CSARTGTSYNSPLHF. As DNA, the CDR3 is TGCAGTGCTAGAACAGGGACCTCCTATAATTCACCCCTCCACTTT.

This clonotype was observed many times. This chain links TRBV29-1 with TRBJ2-5, with TRBD2 matching 12 bases. The CDR3 sequence is 15 residues long. Trimming removed 6 bases from V and 5 bases from J; junction bases left unmatched: 10. In germline, CDR1 is SQVTM, CDR2 ANQGSEA. CDR3 sequence reads: CSVLPPTSGSETQYF. The DNA of the CDR3 is TGCAGCGTCCTACCCCCGACTAGCGGGAGTGAGACCCAGTACTTC.

This clonotype was seen more than once but under ten times. This rearrangement joins TRBV5-6 to TRBJ1-2; D is ambiguous. Germline V gives CDR1 SGHDT, CDR2 YYEEEE. The CDR3 has 14 amino acids. V was cut by 1 base and J by 4 bases, with 11 bases left in between. The CDR3 DNA reads as TGTGCCAGCAGCTTGTCCCAAAATTTCTATGGCTACACCTTC. Encoded protein: CASSLSQNFYGYTF.

Points on this clonotype: This sequence may be a read error, since a much larger clone differs from it by one base. The chain joins TRBV4-3 to TRBJ2-7; D remains ambiguous. The CDR3 covers 14 residues. CDR1 is LGHNA, CDR2 YSLEER, per germline. This chain's CDR3 is CASNQERASYEQYF. CDR3 in DNA: TGCGCCAGCAACCAAGAAAGGGCATCCTACGAGCAGTACTTC.

This clonotype has a handful of counts. The chain combines TRBV20-1 with TRBJ2-4; D possibly corresponds to TRBD2 (5 bases). Trimming removed 0 bases at V and 0 bases at J, with 15 bases between. CDR3 length: 17 amino acids. Germline CDR1 reads DFQATT; CDR2 reads SNEGSKA (reference sequence). As DNA, the CDR3 is TGCAGTGCTAGAGATGTCCTGGGCGGACTAGCCAAAAACATTCAGTACTTC. Its protein product is CSARDVLGGLAKNIQYF.

The chain recombines TRBV20-1 with TRBJ2-1; no reliable D call. V was pared by 6 bases and J by 8 bases, with 23 bases between. The CDR3 has 15 residues. Germline lookup yields CDR1 DFQATT and CDR2 SNEGSKA (reference sequence). CDR3 coding DNA: TGCAGTGCAGCAAGAGTTGGCAGGTTTTACGATGAGCAGTTCTTC. This gives the protein CSAARVGRFYDEQFF.

This clonotype showed up just a few times. The chain has TRBV6-2 or TRBV6-3 and TRBJ2-3; D is unclear. The CDR3 totals 11 residues. Germline-derived CDR1 and CDR2 are MNHEY and SVGEGT. Trimming stripped 4 bases from V and 10 bases from J, with 9 bases between. The CDR3 region has the DNA TGTGCCAGCAGTTTTCCGGATGCGCAGTATTTT. Its translation is CASSFPDAQYF.

The table lists this clonotype with many counts. The chain carries TRBV29-1 and TRBJ2-1; no clear D gene. Germline CDR1 SQVTM, CDR2 ANQGSEA. The CDR3 covers 13 residues. V gave up 6 bases and J gave up 5 bases, with 14 bases separating them. CDR3 sequence: CSVPSWSDNEQFF. DNA of the CDR3: TGCAGCGTCCCCAGTTGGTCGGACAATGAGCAGTTCTTC.

The rearrangement uses TRBV28 and TRBJ1-5, with 12 bases that match TRBD1. This CDR3 region has 16 residues. Trimming took 6 bases from V and 6 from J; bases not matched to a gene: 9. From germline, CDR1 is MDHEN and CDR2 SYDVKM. The CDR3 region has the DNA TGTGCCAGCAGCGCCGGGACAGGGGGCCCCGGTCAGCCCCAGCATTTT. It is translated as CASSAGTGGPGQPQHF.

V gene TRBV7-2 combines with J gene TRBJ2-7; perhaps TRBD1 as D (6 bases). Germline CDR1 and CDR2: SGHTA and FQGNSA. Trimming left V 7 bases short and J 6 bases short, with 10 bases between. The CDR3 covers 11 residues. The CDR3 region is CASKSGAEQYF. As DNA, the CDR3 is TGTGCCAGCAAGTCAGGGGCCGAGCAGTACTTC.

This clonotype was seen just once. This chain links TRBV28 with TRBJ2-5, with D tentatively TRBD1 (5 bases). The CDR3 is made up of 14 amino acids. Germline assignment: CDR1 MDHEN and CDR2 SYDVKM. The germline V and J ends were trimmed by 5 bases and 11 bases, with 21 bases remaining between them. CDR3 loop: CASSGNTGSYGQYF. Written as DNA, the CDR3 is TGTGCCAGCAGTGGTAACACAGGTTCCTACGGGCAGTACTTC.

This clonotype was found a few times. Mismatch with germline at one junction end may stem from a read error. J is TRBJ2-1 and V is TRBV7-2; a possible D gene is TRBD2 (6 bases). The CDR3 consists of 15 residues. The germline CDR1 and CDR2 sequences are SGHTA and FQGNSA. The CDR3 DNA follows: TGTGCCAGCAGCCTAGCCGGGAGCTTCACCCATGAGCAGTTCTTC. Translating it yields CASSLAGSFTHEQFF.